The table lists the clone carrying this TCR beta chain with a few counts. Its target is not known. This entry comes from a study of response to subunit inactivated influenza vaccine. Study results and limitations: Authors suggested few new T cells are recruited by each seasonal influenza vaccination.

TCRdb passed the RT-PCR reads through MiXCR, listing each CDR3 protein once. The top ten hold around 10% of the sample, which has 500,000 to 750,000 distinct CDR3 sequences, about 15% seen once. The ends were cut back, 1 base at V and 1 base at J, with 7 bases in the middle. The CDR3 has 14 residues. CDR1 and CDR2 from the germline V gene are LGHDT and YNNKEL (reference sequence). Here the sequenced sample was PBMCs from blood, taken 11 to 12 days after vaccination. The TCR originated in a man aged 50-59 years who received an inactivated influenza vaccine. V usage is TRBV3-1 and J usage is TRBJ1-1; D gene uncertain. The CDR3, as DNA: TGTGCCAGCAGCCAAGGGGTCGGGAACACTGAAGCTTTCTTT. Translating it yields CASSQGVGNTEAFF.